Listed below are T cell receptor beta chains from one sample, sequenced in a study of radiotherapy plus CTLA-4 blockade in lung cancer. Profiled with immunoSEQ multiplex PCR; TCRdb holds only in-frame clones, not every one. The data hold 45,000 or so clones, with less than 85% observed a single time. This material consisted of peripheral blood, taken from a patient treated with radiotherapy plus ipilimumab. The receptors originated from a human donor with non-small cell lung cancer who had stable disease on radiotherapy plus ipilimumab. Both conserved end residues are part of each CDR3. A D gene is named only where the DNA matches it firmly. The size field is filled for only some rows; it gives once, few, many or a size class.

CDR3 DNA: TGTGCCAGCAGCTTACCGACTCCTGGCTACACCTTC; CDR3 protein: CASSLPTPGYTF; D gene: NA; clone size: few; V gene: TRBV7-9; J gene: TRBJ1-2
CDR3 DNA: TGTGCCAGCAGTGGTACAGGGATTGTTAATCAGCCCCAGCATTTT; CDR3 protein: CASSGTGIVNQPQHF; D gene: NA; clone size: NA; V gene: TRBV6-1; J gene: TRBJ1-5
CDR3 DNA: TGTGCCACCAGCAGAGCCCGGCAGGGCGAAGCTTTCTTT; CDR3 protein: CATSRARQGEAFF; D gene: NA; clone size: once; V gene: TRBV15; J gene: TRBJ1-1
CDR3 DNA: TGTGCCAGCAGGACAGGGGTGGGGGAGACCCAGTACTTC; CDR3 protein: CASRTGVGETQYF; D gene: TRBD1; clone size: NA; V gene: TRBV6-5; J gene: TRBJ2-5
CDR3 DNA: TGCGCCAGCAGCTTGGATTGGATCGGAGGGGACGGGGCCAACGTCCTGACTTTC; CDR3 protein: CASSLDWIGGDGANVLTF; D gene: NA; clone size: NA; V gene: TRBV5-1; J gene: TRBJ2-6
CDR3 DNA: TGTGCCAGCACTTCGGGAGTCTGGACTGAAGCTTTCTTT; CDR3 protein: CASTSGVWTEAFF; D gene: NA; clone size: NA; V gene: TRBV7-6; J gene: TRBJ1-1
CDR3 DNA: TGTGCCAGCAGCCAAGTCTCCAGGGGGCGGTGGGGCTACACCTTC; CDR3 protein: CASSQVSRGRWGYTF; D gene: TRBD1; clone size: few; V gene: TRBV14; J gene: TRBJ1-2
CDR3 DNA: TGTGCCAGCAGCTTACAACTATACAATGAGCAGTTCTTC; CDR3 protein: CASSLQLYNEQFF; D gene: NA; clone size: once; V gene: TRBV7-2; J gene: TRBJ2-1
CDR3 DNA: TGTGCCAGCAGCCCCCGGGACAGGGGGCCCTACACTGAAGCTTTCTTT; CDR3 protein: CASSPRDRGPYTEAFF; D gene: TRBD1; clone size: medium-sized; V gene: TRBV7-9; J gene: TRBJ1-1
CDR3 DNA: TGCAGCGTTGTCCTCCTCACCGGGGAGCTGTTTTTT; CDR3 protein: CSVVLLTGELFF; D gene: NA; clone size: few; V gene: TRBV29-1; J gene: TRBJ2-2
CDR3 DNA: TGCGCCAGCAGCCAAGATGTGTCGGCCTACAATGAGCAGTTCTTC; CDR3 protein: CASSQDVSAYNEQFF; D gene: NA; clone size: few; V gene: TRBV4-1; J gene: TRBJ2-1
CDR3 DNA: TGTGCCAGCAGCTTCGTCAGGGGGAAAAACACCGGGGAGCTGTTTTTT; CDR3 protein: CASSFVRGKNTGELFF; D gene: TRBD1; clone size: NA; V gene: TRBV11-3; J gene: TRBJ2-2
CDR3 DNA: TGTGCCACCAGCAGAGTTACAGGGGAGGGAAACACCATATATTTT; CDR3 protein: CATSRVTGEGNTIYF; D gene: TRBD1; clone size: NA; V gene: TRBV15; J gene: TRBJ1-3
CDR3 DNA: TGCGCCAGCAGCTCGTTTCCAGCGGGGGGGCGGGATACGCAGTATTTT; CDR3 protein: CASSSFPAGGRDTQYF; D gene: TRBD2; clone size: NA; V gene: TRBV4-3; J gene: TRBJ2-3
CDR3 DNA: TGTGCCAGCAGTTTATCACTCACAGATACGCAGTATTTT; CDR3 protein: CASSLSLTDTQYF; D gene: NA; clone size: NA; V gene: TRBV27; J gene: TRBJ2-3
CDR3 DNA: TGCGCCAGCAGCTTGGGACAGGGTGGGACCCAGTACTTC; CDR3 protein: CASSLGQGGTQYF; D gene: TRBD1; clone size: few; V gene: TRBV5-1; J gene: TRBJ2-5
CDR3 DNA: TGTGCCATGCCCCCCGGGACAGGGCGGGTCATGAACACTGAAGCTTTCTTT; CDR3 protein: CAMPPGTGRVMNTEAFF; D gene: TRBD1; clone size: NA; V gene: TRBV2; J gene: TRBJ1-1
CDR3 DNA: TGTGCTAGTGGCCCCCCCCAAGAGACCCAGTACTTC; CDR3 protein: CASGPPQETQYF; D gene: NA; clone size: NA; V gene: TRBV12-5; J gene: TRBJ2-5
CDR3 DNA: TGTGCCAGCAGCTGGCCGGGACAGGAAAACACCGGGGAGCTGTTTTTT; CDR3 protein: CASSWPGQENTGELFF; D gene: TRBD1; clone size: NA; V gene: TRBV7-2; J gene: TRBJ2-2
CDR3 DNA: TGTGCCATCAGTGAGTCCATGAACACTGAAGCTTTCTTT; CDR3 protein: CAISESMNTEAFF; D gene: NA; clone size: few; V gene: TRBV10-3; J gene: TRBJ1-1
CDR3 DNA: TGTGCCAGTAGGCGGACAGAGAAAGAGACCCAGTACTTC; CDR3 protein: CASRRTEKETQYF; D gene: NA; clone size: NA; V gene: TRBV19; J gene: TRBJ2-5
CDR3 DNA: TGTGCCAGCAGCACCGGACGGATGGCTAATAATGAAAAACTGTTTTTT; CDR3 protein: CASSTGRMANNEKLFF; D gene: NA; clone size: NA; V gene: TRBV5-6; J gene: TRBJ1-4
CDR3 DNA: TGCAGCGCCAGGACAGGGGGCCAGGCTTTCTTT; CDR3 protein: CSARTGGQAFF; D gene: TRBD1; clone size: NA; V gene: TRBV29-1; J gene: TRBJ1-1
CDR3 DNA: TGTGCCACCTTCTGGGGTTCCTATGGCTACACCTTC; CDR3 protein: CATFWGSYGYTF; D gene: NA; clone size: NA; V gene: TRBV28; J gene: TRBJ1-2
CDR3 DNA: TGTGCCTGGAGAACAGGACCCTACGAGCAGTACTTC; CDR3 protein: CAWRTGPYEQYF; D gene: NA; clone size: once; V gene: TRBV30; J gene: TRBJ2-7
CDR3 DNA: TGTGCCAGCAGTTGGATAGGATCACCCCTCCACTTT; CDR3 protein: CASSWIGSPLHF; D gene: NA; clone size: few; V gene: TRBV6-5; J gene: TRBJ1-6
CDR3 DNA: TGTGCCAGCAGCCCCCTGGCTAGCGGAGGGGAGACCCAGTACTTC; CDR3 protein: CASSPLASGGETQYF; D gene: TRBD2; clone size: NA; V gene: TRBV7-2; J gene: TRBJ2-5
CDR3 DNA: TGCGCCAGCAGCCTTTTACCGGGACAGGTGGTAGATACGCAGTATTTT; CDR3 protein: CASSLLPGQVVDTQYF; D gene: TRBD1; clone size: few; V gene: TRBV4-3; J gene: TRBJ2-3
CDR3 DNA: TGTGCCAGCAGCGCCAACAGGGCCCGGAGAGAGACCCAGTACTTC; CDR3 protein: CASSANRARRETQYF; D gene: NA; clone size: NA; V gene: TRBV13; J gene: TRBJ2-5
CDR3 DNA: TGCGCCAGCAGCCAAGAGGGACAGGGGGCGGGGGAGACCCAGTACTTC; CDR3 protein: CASSQEGQGAGETQYF; D gene: TRBD1; clone size: few; V gene: TRBV4-3; J gene: TRBJ2-5
CDR3 DNA: TGCGCCAGCAGCTTGGACTCGTTTTCCAATCAGCCCCAGCATTTT; CDR3 protein: CASSLDSFSNQPQHF; D gene: NA; clone size: NA; V gene: TRBV5-1; J gene: TRBJ1-5
CDR3 DNA: TGTGCCAGCAGCCACACGACAGCTGGTCATGGCACAGATACGCAGTATTTT; CDR3 protein: CASSHTTAGHGTDTQYF; D gene: NA; clone size: NA; V gene: TRBV13; J gene: TRBJ2-3
CDR3 DNA: TGTGCCAGCAGACAAGGACAGGTCTACGAGCAGTACTTC; CDR3 protein: CASRQGQVYEQYF; D gene: TRBD1; clone size: few; V gene: TRBV7-2; J gene: TRBJ2-7
CDR3 DNA: TGTGCCAGCAGCTTGGCGAGCAGTGCCTCAAATGAAAAACTGTTTTTT; CDR3 protein: CASSLASSASNEKLFF; D gene: NA; clone size: NA; V gene: TRBV5-4; J gene: TRBJ1-4
CDR3 DNA: TGTGCCAGTGGGTGGGATGAGCAGTTCTTC; CDR3 protein: CASGWDEQFF; D gene: NA; clone size: few; V gene: TRBV19; J gene: TRBJ2-1
CDR3 DNA: TGTGCCAGCAACTGGGGGGGGGCTTATAATTCACCCCTCCACTTT; CDR3 protein: CASNWGGAYNSPLHF; D gene: NA; clone size: NA; V gene: TRBV27; J gene: TRBJ1-6